Listed here are 12 T cell receptor beta chains from one sample, sequenced in a study of cytomegalovirus exposure and HLA in healthy donors. The PCR made use of 60 Vbeta and 13 Jbeta primers. The data were produced by immunoSEQ multiplex PCR, yet TCRdb's version contains in-frame clones alone and is incomplete. The data hold under 150,000 clones, with 80% observed a single time. The source material was PBMCs. These receptors were taken from a male donor in good health and CMV-seronegative.

The chain is built from TRBV21-1 and TRBJ2-5; the table's D call TRBD1 went unverified against the DNA. TRBV21-1 is labeled a pseudogene. CDR3 size: 15 residues. The CDR3 spells CASSRGPTGQETQYF. The DNA for the CDR3 is TGTGCCAGCAGCAGGGGCCCGACAGGGCAAGAGACCCAGTACTTC.

The gene calls are TRBV5-1 and TRBJ1-2; 12 nucleotides agree with TRBD1. In germline, CDR1 is SGHRS, CDR2 YFSETQ. This CDR3 spans 17 amino acids. Trimming took 3 bases from V and 5 from J; bases not matched to a gene: 11. CDR3 sequence reads: CASSSGTGGVRFYGYTF. In nucleotides, the CDR3 is TGCGCCAGCAGCTCCGGGACAGGGGGCGTTAGGTTTTATGGCTACACCTTC.

The rearrangement joins TRBV7-8 to TRBJ1-1; D is perhaps TRBD1 (5 bases). In germline, CDR1 is SGHVS, CDR2 FQNEAQ. V dropped 6 bases and J dropped 7 bases, with 15 bases sitting between them. This CDR3 is built from 13 residues. CDR3 amino acids: CASRDPGRGEAFF. DNA for the CDR3: TGTGCCAGCAGGGATCCAGGAAGGGGTGAAGCTTTCTTT.

The J gene is TRBJ2-7, the V gene TRBV30; 7 bases fit TRBD1. CDR3 size: 11 residues. Trimming at V came to 7 bases and at J to 3 bases, leaving 3 bases not matched to a gene. Germline V lookup: CDR1 GTSNPN, CDR2 SVGIG (reference sequence). DNA of the CDR3: TGTGCCTACGGGACAGACTACGAGCAGTACTTC. This encodes CAYGTDYEQYF.

The chain couples TRBV7-9 to TRBJ2-4; D is undetermined. V was trimmed by 1 base and J by 5 bases, leaving 3 bases between them. The CDR3 sequence is 12 residues long. Germline assignment: CDR1 SEHNR and CDR2 FQNEAQ (reference sequence). CDR3 in amino acids: CASSLEQNIQYF. CDR3 DNA sequence: TGTGCCAGCAGCTTAGAGCAAAACATTCAGTACTTC.

The chain couples TRBV7-8 to TRBJ2-6, with D possibly TRBD2 on 5 matching bases. The CDR3 is made up of 13 amino acids. The V gene lost 5 bases and the J gene lost 4 bases, with 6 bases spanning the gap. The germline V gene encodes CDR1 SGHVS and CDR2 FQNEAQ. CDR3: CASSAGGANVLTF. CDR3 nucleotides: TGTGCCAGCAGCGCGGGCGGGGCCAACGTCCTGACTTTC. Filled out from reference TRBV7-8 and TRBJ2-6, the complete variable domain reads GAGVSQSPRYKVAKRGQDVALRCDPISGHVSLFWYQQALGQGPEFLTYFQNEAQLDKSGLPSDRFFAERPEGSVSTLKIQRTQQEDSAVYLCASSAGGANVLTFGAGSRLTVL.

V is TRBV9 and J is TRBJ1-3; D unclear. The CDR3 is 15 residues long. Trimming removed 4 bases from V and 1 base from J, with 12 bases in between. Germline CDR1 SGDLS, CDR2 YYNGEE. CDR3: CASSLSPGSGNTIYF. CDR3 nucleotide sequence: TGTGCCAGCAGCCTCTCTCCGGGTTCTGGAAACACCATATATTTT.

The V gene is TRBV27, the J gene TRBJ2-7; D perhaps matches TRBD2 (7 bases). Germline CDR1 reads MNHEY; CDR2 reads SMNVEV (reference sequence). Between the trimmed V and J ends, which lost 5 bases and 7 bases, there was a span of 21 bases. This CDR3 comprises 15 residues. CDR3 loop: CASSPLGQYGGEQYF. CDR3 in DNA: TGTGCCAGCAGTCCTCTCGGACAGTACGGGGGGGAGCAGTACTTC.

The V call is TRBV2, the J call TRBJ1-5; 12 bases line up with TRBD1. J was trimmed by 9 bases and V by 7 bases; bases with no gene match: 4. Germline V gene sequence: CDR1 SNHLY, CDR2 FYNNEI. This CDR3 has 13 amino acids. The CDR3 region has the DNA TGTGCCAGCATGGGACAGGGGGCTAGGCCCCAGCATTTT. It encodes CASMGQGARPQHF.

The chain couples TRBV5-6 to TRBJ1-6, with 10 nucleotides matching TRBD1. Germline CDR1 reads SGHDT; CDR2 reads YYEEEE. J gave up 6 bases and V 0 bases, and 0 bases lay outside the gene matches. The CDR3 has 15 amino acids. As DNA, the CDR3 is TGTGCCAGCAGCTTGGGGACAGGGGGTAATTCACCCCTCCACTTT. Translating it yields CASSLGTGGNSPLHF.

This chain links TRBV5-5 with TRBJ2-7; tentatively, D is TRBD2 (5 bases). V lost 4 bases and J 3 bases, leaving 11 bases between the germline ends. This CDR3 region has 13 residues. Germline CDR1 SGHKS, CDR2 YYEKEE (reference sequence). The CDR3 here is CASSGGVNYEQYF. CDR3 nucleotide sequence: TGTGCCAGCAGCGGAGGAGTGAACTACGAGCAGTACTTC.

This rearrangement joins TRBV7-9 to TRBJ2-7, with D possibly being TRBD2 (5 bases). This CDR3 region has 16 residues. V lost 1 base to trimming and J lost 0 bases, with 13 bases between them. Germline V gene data show CDR1 as SEHNR and CDR2 as FQNEAQ (reference sequence). The CDR3 loop is CASSLVVGRDSYEQYF. DNA for the CDR3: TGTGCCAGCAGCTTAGTCGTGGGCCGGGACTCCTACGAGCAGTACTTC.